The entry below describes one TCR beta chain. Its antigen is unknown. Per the germline V gene, CDR1 is SGHNT and CDR2 is YYREEE (reference sequence). This CDR3 region has 15 residues. The V end lost 0 bases, the J end lost 4 bases, and 14 bases lay between the germline ends. This sample is drawn from a study of cytomegalovirus exposure and HLA in healthy donors. The PCR contained 60 Vbeta and 13 Jbeta primers. Only in-frame clones appear in the TCRdb table, and some are missing; sequencing was by immunoSEQ multiplex PCR. In all, the sample yields 100,000 to 150,000 clones. Study observations and caveats: It was likely that a cluster of highly shared sequence variants was a sequencing artifact. Being indistinguishable, some V segments were excluded, TRBV6-2 and TRBV6-3 among them.

Sequenced sample: PBMCs. The sequence derives from a man between 18 and 29 years old in good health and CMV-seronegative. This rearrangement joins TRBV5-4 to TRBJ2-7; tentatively, D is TRBD1 (6 bases). CDR3 DNA sequence: TGTGCCAGCAGCTTGGCGGTGGGGGCGTCATACGAGCAGTACTTC. It translates to CASSLAVGASYEQYF. The full variable domain, rest sourced from reference TRBV5-4 and TRBJ2-7, is ETGVTQSPTHLIKTRGQQVTLRCSSQSGHNTVSWYQQALGQGPQFIFQYYREEENGRGNFPPRFSGLQFPNYSSELNVNALELDDSALYLCASSLAVGASYEQYFGPGTRLTVT.